One and the same sample provided the 17 T cell receptor beta chains below, sequenced in a study of blood T cell repertoires in COVID-19. Repertoires were generated with immunoSEQ multiplex PCR, while TCRdb's copy carries only in-frame clones and drops some. The sample consists of 150,000 to 200,000 clones, about 87% of them appearing once. What was sequenced was peripheral blood. The receptor set was obtained from a man aged 60 to 75 with acute or convalescent COVID-19.

This rearrangement joins TRBV24-1 to TRBJ2-7; 7 nucleotides align to TRBD2. In germline, CDR1 is KGHDR, CDR2 SFDVKD. Losses at the gene ends were 11 bases for V and 0 bases for J; bases not matched to a gene: 3. The CDR3 has 12 amino acids. CDR3 in DNA: TGTGCCATTGGGGGGGACTCCTACGAGCAGTACTTC. Protein sequence: CAIGGDSYEQYF.

This chain links TRBV27 with TRBJ2-1; 7 nucleotides line up with TRBD2. CDR1 is MNHEY, CDR2 SMNVEV, per germline (reference sequence). The length of the CDR3 is 14 residues. V lost 3 bases to trimming and J lost 7 bases; unmatched junction nucleotides: 6. CDR3 coding DNA: TGTGCCAGCAGTTTCGGCGGGAGTGTAAATGAGCAGTTCTTC. It is translated as CASSFGGSVNEQFF.

This clone was recorded only once. The sample carries other DNA sequences with the same CDR3. The rearrangement uses TRBV12-3 or TRBV12-4 and TRBJ1-2; TRBD1 matches 9 bases. Germline trimming cut 5 bases from V and 8 bases from J; bases unmatched to any gene: 6. The CDR3 loop spans 13 amino acids. As DNA, the CDR3 is TGTGCCAGCAGTCCGGGACAGGGAGGAGGCTACACCTTC. This gives the protein CASSPGQGGGYTF.

The chain combines TRBV19 with TRBJ2-2, with 9 bases aligning to TRBD1. V was clipped by 4 bases and J by 4 bases; unmatched bases: 4. Germline V gene sequence: CDR1 LNHDA, CDR2 SQIVND (reference sequence). The length of the CDR3 is 15 residues. CDR3 sequence (DNA): TGTGCCAGTAGTAGGGACAGGGAATTCACCGGGGAGCTGTTTTTT. Translated, it gives CASSRDREFTGELFF.

This clone has only one observation. The genes are TRBV5-1 and TRBJ2-6; perhaps TRBD2 as D (6 bases). Trimming took off 0 bases at V and 0 bases at J, with 7 bases between the two ends. Germline CDR1 SGHRS, CDR2 YFSETQ. CDR3 length: 16 amino acids. CDR3 coding DNA: TGCGCCAGCAGCTTGGCCGGGAGCTCTGGGGCCAACGTCCTGACTTTC. Its translation is CASSLAGSSGANVLTF.

The rearrangement joins TRBV5-1 to TRBJ1-5; 7 nucleotides align to TRBD1. This CDR3 contains 14 residues. Germline loops: CDR1 SGHRS, CDR2 YFSETQ. Trimming took 0 bases from V and 6 from J; bases not matched to a gene: 3. CDR3: CASSLEQGSQPQHF. The CDR3 nucleotides read TGCGCCAGCAGCTTGGAACAGGGGAGTCAGCCCCAGCATTTT. The full variable domain, in which reference TRBV5-1 and TRBJ1-5 provide the parts outside the CDR3, is KAGVTQTPRYLIKTRGQQVTLSCSPISGHRSVSWYQQTPGQGLQFLFEYFSETQRNKGNFPGRFSGRQFSNSRSEMNVSTLELGDSALYLCASSLEQGSQPQHFGDGTRLSIL.

The genes are TRBV21-1 and TRBJ1-3. TRBV21-1 is a pseudogene locus. The CDR3 extends over 15 amino acids. DNA for the CDR3: TGTGCCAGCAGCCACGGGGGGCTAGGTGGAAACACCATATATTTT. It is translated as CASSHGGLGGNTIYF.

J is TRBJ2-7 and V is TRBV27, with 8 bases matching TRBD2. Germline CDR1 is MNHEY and CDR2 is SMNVEV (reference sequence). Trimming at V came to 8 bases and at J to 6 bases, leaving 15 bases not matched to a gene. The CDR3 has 15 residues. CDR3 sequence: CASSREGSSVVEQYF. Written as DNA, the CDR3 is TGTGCCAGCTCCCGGGAGGGCAGTTCCGTGGTCGAGCAGTACTTC.

In its sample, this clone was seen once. This rearrangement joins TRBV6-5 to TRBJ1-6; no clear D gene. This CDR3 spans 14 amino acids. Germline lookup yields CDR1 MNHEY and CDR2 SVGAGI. The V end lost 7 bases, the J end lost 2 bases, and 9 bases lay between the germline ends. Here the CDR3 reads CASTSGTYNSPLHF. The CDR3 DNA sequence: TGTGCCAGCACTTCGGGGACCTATAATTCACCCCTCCACTTT.

V usage is TRBV5-1 and J usage is TRBJ1-2; 12 nucleotides align to TRBD1. CDR1 is SGHRS, CDR2 YFSETQ, per germline. Germline trimming cut 2 bases from V and 8 bases from J; bases unmatched to any gene: 7. This CDR3 is built from 15 residues. The CDR3 sequence is CASSFEGQGARGYTF. CDR3 in DNA: TGCGCCAGCAGCTTCGAGGGACAGGGGGCGCGGGGCTACACCTTC.

This clone occurred once. The genes are TRBV6-2 or TRBV6-3 and TRBJ1-2, with 10 bases fitting TRBD1. CDR3 length: 15 amino acids. Germline loops: CDR1 MNHEY, CDR2 SVGEGT. The V gene end was trimmed by 4 bases and the J gene end by 7 bases; junction bases not matched to a gene: 9. CDR3 nucleotide sequence: TGTGCCAGCAGTTCGAGGGACAGGGGCGTTGGTGGCTACACCTTC. Protein product: CASSSRDRGVGGYTF.

For this clone: The same CDR3 can be traced to other DNA sequences in this sample. The V call is TRBV12-3 or TRBV12-4, the J call TRBJ1-1; D possibly corresponds to TRBD1 (5 bases). Trimming cost V 5 bases and J 1 base, with 8 bases left between them. The CDR3 has 13 residues. Here the CDR3 DNA reads TGTGCCAGCAGTCTTCAGGGGAACACTGAAGCTTTCTTT. As protein: CASSLQGNTEAFF.

A single count supports this clone. The chain couples TRBV19 to TRBJ2-4, with 8 positions matching TRBD1. Trimming at V came to 1 base and at J to 7 bases, leaving 9 bases not matched to a gene. Germline CDR1 reads LNHDA; CDR2 reads SQIVND (reference sequence). The CDR3 length is 16 residues. CDR3 coding DNA: TGTGCCAGTAGTATAGGGGCGCGGACAGGGAGCAACATTCAGTACTTC. This gives the protein CASSIGARTGSNIQYF.

This rearrangement joins TRBV24-1 to TRBJ2-2; TRBD2 matches at 13 bases. The CDR3 has 20 amino acids. The germline V gene has CDR1 KGHDR and CDR2 SFDVKD. The junction had 6 bases not matched to a gene; V was cut back by 0 bases and J by 0 bases. The CDR3 DNA is TGTGCCACCAGTGATTTGCCGACTAGCGGGAGGACAGCGAACACCGGGGAGCTGTTTTTT. It encodes CATSDLPTSGRTANTGELFF.

This rearrangement joins TRBV19 to TRBJ2-2; 9 nucleotides line up with TRBD2. Germline CDR1 and CDR2: LNHDA and SQIVND (reference sequence). The CDR3 runs to 15 residues. The V and J ends lost 4 bases and 5 bases, in that order; junction bases with no gene match: 5. CDR3 nucleotide sequence: TGTGCCAGTAGTACGGCGGGGGGGCGGACCGGGGAGCTGTTTTTT. Its translation is CASSTAGGRTGELFF.

The sample holds one count of this clone. V is TRBV24-1 and J is TRBJ2-1; D gene uncertain. Per germline, CDR1 KGHDR and CDR2 SFDVKD. Trimming cost V 2 bases and J 2 bases, with 9 bases left between them. The CDR3 covers 15 residues. The CDR3 region has the DNA TGTGCCACCAGTGATTACTCAACCCCCTACAATGAGCAGTTCTTC. Protein sequence: CATSDYSTPYNEQFF.

The rearrangement uses TRBV29-1 and TRBJ1-1; 8 nucleotides line up with TRBD1. CDR1 SQVTM and CDR2 ANQGSEA come from the germline V gene. The junction had 4 bases not matched to a gene; V was cut back by 6 bases and J by 7 bases. CDR3 length: 11 amino acids. CDR3 amino acids: CSVGTGVEAFF. The CDR3 bases are TGCAGCGTCGGGACAGGCGTTGAAGCTTTCTTT.